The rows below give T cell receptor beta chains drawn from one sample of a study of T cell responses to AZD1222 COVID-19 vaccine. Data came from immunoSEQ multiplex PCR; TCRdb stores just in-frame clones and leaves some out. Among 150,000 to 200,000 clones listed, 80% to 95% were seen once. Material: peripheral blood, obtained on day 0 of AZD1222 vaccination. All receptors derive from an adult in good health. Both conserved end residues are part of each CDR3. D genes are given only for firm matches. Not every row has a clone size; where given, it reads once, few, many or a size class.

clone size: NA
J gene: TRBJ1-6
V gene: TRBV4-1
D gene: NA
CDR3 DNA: TGCGCCAGCAGCCATGCCGGGCAAACCCTCCACTTT
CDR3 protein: CASSHAGQTLHF

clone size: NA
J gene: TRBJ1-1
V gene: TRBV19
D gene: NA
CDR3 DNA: TGTGCCAGTAGAAGGGGAGGGGGAACTGAAGCTTTCTTT
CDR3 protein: CASRRGGGTEAFF

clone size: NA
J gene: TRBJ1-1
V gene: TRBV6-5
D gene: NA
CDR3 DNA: TGTGCCAGCAGACGTGGACCCACTGAAGCTTTCTTT
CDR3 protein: CASRRGPTEAFF

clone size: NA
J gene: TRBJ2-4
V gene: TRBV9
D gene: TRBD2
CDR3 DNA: TGTGCCAGCAGCGTAGAGTCACTAGCGGGGGGCATTCAGTACTTC
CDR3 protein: CASSVESLAGGIQYF

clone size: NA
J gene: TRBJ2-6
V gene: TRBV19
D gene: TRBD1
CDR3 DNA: TGTGCCAGTACCTGGGACAGGGGTGTGGCTGGGGCCAACGTCCTGACTTTC
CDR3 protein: CASTWDRGVAGANVLTF

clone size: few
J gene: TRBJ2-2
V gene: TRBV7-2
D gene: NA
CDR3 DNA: TGTGCCAGCAGCCCAAGGCGGTACTTGAACACCGGGGAGCTGTTTTTT
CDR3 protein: CASSPRRYLNTGELFF

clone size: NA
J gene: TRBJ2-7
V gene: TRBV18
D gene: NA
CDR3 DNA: TGTGCCAGCTCACCAAAAGGGGCTGGCTGGGAGTCCTACGAGCAGTACTTC
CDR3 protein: CASSPKGAGWESYEQYF

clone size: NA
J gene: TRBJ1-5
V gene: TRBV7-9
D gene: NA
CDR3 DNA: TGTGCCAGCAGTGGAAGGGGGGGAGTCAATCAGCCCCAGCATTTT
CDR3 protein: CASSGRGGVNQPQHF

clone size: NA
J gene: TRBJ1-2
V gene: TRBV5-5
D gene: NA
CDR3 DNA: TGTGCCAGCAGCTTGGAGGCCCAAAGCTACACCTTC
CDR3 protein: CASSLEAQSYTF

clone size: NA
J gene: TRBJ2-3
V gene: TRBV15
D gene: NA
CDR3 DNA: TGTGCCACCAGCACTGGGACTTCAGATACGCAGTATTTT
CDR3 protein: CATSTGTSDTQYF

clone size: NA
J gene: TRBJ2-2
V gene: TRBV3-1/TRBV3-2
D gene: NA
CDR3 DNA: TGTGCCAGCAGCCAATACTCAAGCGAAACCGGGGAGCTGTTTTTT
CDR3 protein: CASSQYSSETGELFF

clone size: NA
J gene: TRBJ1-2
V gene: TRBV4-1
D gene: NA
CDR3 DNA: TGCGCCAGCAGCCAATCTAACATAGCTAACTATGGCTACACCTTC
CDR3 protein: CASSQSNIANYGYTF

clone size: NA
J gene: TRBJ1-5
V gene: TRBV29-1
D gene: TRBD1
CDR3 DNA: TGCAGCGTCTTTGACAGGGGAGAGCCCCAGCATTTT
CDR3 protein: CSVFDRGEPQHF

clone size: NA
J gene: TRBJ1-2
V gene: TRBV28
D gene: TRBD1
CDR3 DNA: TGTGCCAGCAGCTCCGGACAGGGGGTCAGGGGCTACACCTTC
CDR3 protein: CASSSGQGVRGYTF

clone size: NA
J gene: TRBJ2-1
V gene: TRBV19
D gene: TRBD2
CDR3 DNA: TGTGCCAGTAGTATCCCCCAGCGGGGGCGCAAAAATGAGCAGTTCTTC
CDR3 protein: CASSIPQRGRKNEQFF

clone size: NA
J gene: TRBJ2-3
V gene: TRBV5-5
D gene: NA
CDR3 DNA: TGTGCCAGCAGCTTAGGCCCGTCTAACACAGATACGCAGTATTTT
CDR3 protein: CASSLGPSNTDTQYF

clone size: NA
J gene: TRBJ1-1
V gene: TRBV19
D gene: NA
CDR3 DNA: TGTGCCAGTAGTATCTCCGGGGCCCTTAACACTGAAGCTTTCTTT
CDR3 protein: CASSISGALNTEAFF

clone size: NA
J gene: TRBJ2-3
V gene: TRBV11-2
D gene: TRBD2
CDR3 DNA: TGTGCCAGCAGCCCTCCTCTAGCGGGAGGGCCGGGAGATACGCAGTATTTT
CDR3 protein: CASSPPLAGGPGDTQYF

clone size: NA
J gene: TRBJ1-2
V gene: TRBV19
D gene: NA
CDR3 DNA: TGTGCCAGTAGTCGGGTCCAAATGGAAGGCTACACCTTC
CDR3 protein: CASSRVQMEGYTF

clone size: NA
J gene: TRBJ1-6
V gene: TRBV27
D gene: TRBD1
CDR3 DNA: TGTGCCAGCCAGGACAGGGGAACGGGGAATTCACCCCTCCACTTT
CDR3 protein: CASQDRGTGNSPLHF

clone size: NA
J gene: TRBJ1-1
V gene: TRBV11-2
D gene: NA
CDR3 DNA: TGTGCCAGCAGCTTAGGATACGACAGCACTGAAGCTTTCTTT
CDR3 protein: CASSLGYDSTEAFF

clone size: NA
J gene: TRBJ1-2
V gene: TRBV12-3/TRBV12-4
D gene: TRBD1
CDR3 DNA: TGTGCCAGCAGGCGGACAGGTCCCGGCGGCTACACCTTC
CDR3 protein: CASRRTGPGGYTF

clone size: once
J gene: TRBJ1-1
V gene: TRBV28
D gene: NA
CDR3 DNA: TGTGCCAGCAGTTTTAGGGCGAACACTGAAGCTTTCTTT
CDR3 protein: CASSFRANTEAFF

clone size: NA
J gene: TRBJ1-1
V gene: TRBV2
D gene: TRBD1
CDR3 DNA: TGTGCCAGCAATACCCAGGGGGGCACTGAAGCTTTCTTT
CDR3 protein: CASNTQGGTEAFF

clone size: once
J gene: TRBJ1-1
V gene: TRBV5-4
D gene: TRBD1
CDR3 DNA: TGTGCCAGCAGCTCTACAGGGGAGGGCACTGAAGCTTTCTTT
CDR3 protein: CASSSTGEGTEAFF

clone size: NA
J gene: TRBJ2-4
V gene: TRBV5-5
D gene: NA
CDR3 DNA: TGTGCCAGCAGCGAACCGGGACCCAGAAACATTCAGTACTTC
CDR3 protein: CASSEPGPRNIQYF

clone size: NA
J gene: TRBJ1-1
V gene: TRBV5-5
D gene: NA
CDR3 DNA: TGTGCCAGCAGCTTGGCCGCGGGGGCTGAAGCTTTCTTT
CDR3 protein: CASSLAAGAEAFF

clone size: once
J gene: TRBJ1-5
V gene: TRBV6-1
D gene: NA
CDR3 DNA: TGTGCCAGCAGTGACAGGACGAATCAGCCCCAGCATTTT
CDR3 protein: CASSDRTNQPQHF

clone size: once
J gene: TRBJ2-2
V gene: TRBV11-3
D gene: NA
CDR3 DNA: TGTGCCAGCAGCTTACAACAGGTTCCCGGGGAGCTGTTTTTT
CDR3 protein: CASSLQQVPGELFF

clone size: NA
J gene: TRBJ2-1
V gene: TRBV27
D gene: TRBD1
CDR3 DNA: TGTGCCAGCAGTCCCAGGGGGCTAGGGGACAATGAGCAGTTCTTC
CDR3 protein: CASSPRGLGDNEQFF

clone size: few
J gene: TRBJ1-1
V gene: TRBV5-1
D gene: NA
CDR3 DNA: TGCGCCAGCAAAGGGGTTACTGAAGCTTTCTTT
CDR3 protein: CASKGVTEAFF

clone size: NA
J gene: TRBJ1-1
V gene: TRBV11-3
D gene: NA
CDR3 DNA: TGTGCCAGCAGCTACGGGACGGAGAACACTGAAGCTTTCTTT
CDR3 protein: CASSYGTENTEAFF

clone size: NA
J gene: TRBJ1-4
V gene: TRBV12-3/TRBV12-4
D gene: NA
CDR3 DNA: TGTGCCAGCAGGGGCTTTGAGGGTGAAAAACTGTTTTTT
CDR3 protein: CASRGFEGEKLFF

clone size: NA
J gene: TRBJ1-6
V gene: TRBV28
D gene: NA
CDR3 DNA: TGTGCCAGCAGTTTAGTCCGGAGTAATTCACCCCTCCACTTT
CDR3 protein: CASSLVRSNSPLHF

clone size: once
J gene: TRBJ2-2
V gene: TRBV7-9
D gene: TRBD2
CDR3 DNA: TGTGCCAGCAGCATAATGGCGGGAGGGCCCGCCGGGGAGCTGTTTTTT
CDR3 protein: CASSIMAGGPAGELFF

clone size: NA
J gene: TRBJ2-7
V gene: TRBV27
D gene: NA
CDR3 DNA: TGTGCCAGCAGATCAGTCTACGAGCAGTACTTC
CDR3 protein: CASRSVYEQYF

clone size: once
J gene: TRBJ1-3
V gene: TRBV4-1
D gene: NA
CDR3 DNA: TGCGCCAGCAGCCAACCCACCCGTGGCTCTGGAAACACCATATATTTT
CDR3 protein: CASSQPTRGSGNTIYF

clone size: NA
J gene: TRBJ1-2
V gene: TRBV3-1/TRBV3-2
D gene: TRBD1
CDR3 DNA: TGTGCCAGCAGGGGACAGGGGGCCTATGGCTACACCTTC
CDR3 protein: CASRGQGAYGYTF

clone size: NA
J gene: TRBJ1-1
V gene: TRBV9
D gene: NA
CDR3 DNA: TGTGCCAGCAGCAGGAGAGAGCTGAGTGAAGCTTTCTTT
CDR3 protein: CASSRRELSEAFF

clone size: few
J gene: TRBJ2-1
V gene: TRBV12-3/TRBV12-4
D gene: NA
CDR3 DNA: TGTGCCAGCAGTTTTTCGGACAATGAGCAGTTCTTC
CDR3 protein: CASSFSDNEQFF

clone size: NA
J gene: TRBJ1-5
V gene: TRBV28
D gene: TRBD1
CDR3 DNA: TGTGCCAGCAGCCGGGACAGGGAGGAGAATCAGCCCCAGCATTTT
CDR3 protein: CASSRDREENQPQHF

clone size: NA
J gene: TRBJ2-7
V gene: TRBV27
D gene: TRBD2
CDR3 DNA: TGTGCCAGCAGTTTACTAGCGGGGTTCTACGAGCAGTACTTC
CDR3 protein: CASSLLAGFYEQYF

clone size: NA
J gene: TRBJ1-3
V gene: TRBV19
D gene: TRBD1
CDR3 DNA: TGTGCCAGTAGTAGGTCCTACGGGACAGCCTCTGGAAACACCATATATTTT
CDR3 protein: CASSRSYGTASGNTIYF

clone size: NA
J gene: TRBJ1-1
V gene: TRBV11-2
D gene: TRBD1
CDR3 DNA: TGTGCCAGCAGCTTAGGTGCCGGGACAGCTTCTGAAGCTTTCTTT
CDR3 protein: CASSLGAGTASEAFF

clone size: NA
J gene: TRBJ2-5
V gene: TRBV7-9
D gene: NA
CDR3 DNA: TGTGCCAGCAGCTTAGGAACAGGCAACCAAGAGACCCAGTACTTC
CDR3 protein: CASSLGTGNQETQYF

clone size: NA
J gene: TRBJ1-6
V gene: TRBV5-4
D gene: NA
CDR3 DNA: TGTGCCAGCAGTTTCTGGGAACAGGGAGAGTATTCACCCCTCCACTTT
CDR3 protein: CASSFWEQGEYSPLHF

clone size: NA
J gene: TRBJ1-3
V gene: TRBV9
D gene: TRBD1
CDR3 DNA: TGTGCCAGCAGCGTAGGAGACAGGGGCGAACTCTCTGGAAACACCATATATTTT
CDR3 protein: CASSVGDRGELSGNTIYF

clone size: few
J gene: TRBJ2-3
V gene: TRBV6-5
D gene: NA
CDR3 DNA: TGTGCCAGCAGTCTATTAAGCACAGATACGCAGTATTTT
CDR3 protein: CASSLLSTDTQYF

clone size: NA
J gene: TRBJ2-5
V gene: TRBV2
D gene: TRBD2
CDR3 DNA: TGTGCCAGTGCGGGAGATCAAGAGACCCAGTACTTC
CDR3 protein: CASAGDQETQYF

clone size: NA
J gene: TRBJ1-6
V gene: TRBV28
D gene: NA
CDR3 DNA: TGTGCCAGCAGCTTATCGGTAAATTCACCCCTCCACTTT
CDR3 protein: CASSLSVNSPLHF

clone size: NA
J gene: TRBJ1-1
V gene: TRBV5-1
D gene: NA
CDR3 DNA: TGCGCCAGCAGCGGCGGGGACACTGAAGCTTTCTTT
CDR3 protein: CASSGGDTEAFF

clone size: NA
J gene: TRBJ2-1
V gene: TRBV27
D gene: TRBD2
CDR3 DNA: TGTGCCAGCAGTTGGGCACTAGCGGGAACTTACAATGAGCAGTTCTTC
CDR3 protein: CASSWALAGTYNEQFF

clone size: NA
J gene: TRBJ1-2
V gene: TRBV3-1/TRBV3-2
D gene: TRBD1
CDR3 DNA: TGTGCCAGCAGCCCCACTCCGGGACAGGGCTATGGCTACACCTTC
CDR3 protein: CASSPTPGQGYGYTF

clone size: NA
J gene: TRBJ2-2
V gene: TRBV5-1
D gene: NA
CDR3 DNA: TGCGCCAGCAGCGGGGGAGCCGGGGCCGGGGAGCTGTTTTTT
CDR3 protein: CASSGGAGAGELFF

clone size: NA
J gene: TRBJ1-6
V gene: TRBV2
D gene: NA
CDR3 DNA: TGTGCCAGCAGCGCGGAGGGACCAAGCTTTCGGAATTCACCCCTCCACTTT
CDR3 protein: CASSAEGPSFRNSPLHF